The 30 T cell receptor beta chains listed next were all sequenced from one sample in a study of Ad26.COV2.S vaccination and SARS-CoV-2 variants. Described treatment: approximately 18 received Ad26.COV2.S at low or high dose, single or two shots; 5 received placebo; per-sample allocation not given. The investigators took samples on day 63 after the first vaccine or placebo injection. Measured with immunoSEQ multiplex PCR; TCRdb has only the in-frame clones, and not every one. The sample shows under 600,000 clones, 80% to 90% of them seen only once. Sequencing used peripheral blood, obtained in a trial of Ad26.COV2.S vaccine versus placebo. Receptor source: a person aged 18 to 65 who received the Ad26.COV2.S COVID-19 vaccine or a placebo.

The chain carries TRBV27 and TRBJ2-2; possibly TRBD1 for D (6 bases). Trimming stripped 6 bases from V and 1 base from J, with 12 bases between. CDR3 length equals 15 residues. Germline CDR1 is MNHEY and CDR2 is SMNVEV (reference sequence). The CDR3 loop is CASSPGTRNTGELFF. CDR3 sequence (DNA): TGTGCCAGCAGCCCCGGGACAAGGAACACCGGGGAGCTGTTTTTT.

This sequence joins TRBV5-1 and TRBJ2-2; tentatively, D is TRBD1 (6 bases). With 5 bases removed from V and 3 bases from J, the gap between germline ends came to 23 bases. Germline V gene data show CDR1 as SGHRS and CDR2 as YFSETQ. CDR3 length equals 18 residues. In nucleotides, the CDR3 is TGCGCCAGCAGAGGACAGCCGACGGGGAAAGCGTACACCGGGGAGCTGTTTTTT. This codes for CASRGQPTGKAYTGELFF.

V and J are TRBV27 and TRBJ1-1; 7 nucleotides agree with TRBD1. J gave up 5 bases and V 10 bases, and 10 bases lay outside the gene matches. The CDR3 is 13 amino acids. Germline lookup yields CDR1 MNHEY and CDR2 SMNVEV (reference sequence). The CDR3 is CATRRTGTTEAFF. CDR3 DNA: TGTGCCACCAGAAGGACAGGTACAACTGAAGCTTTCTTT.

The chain uses TRBV9 and TRBJ2-3; D not resolved. With 0 bases removed from V and 6 bases from J, the gap between germline ends came to 8 bases. The CDR3 runs 13 residues. Looked up from germline, CDR1 is SGDLS and CDR2 is YYNGEE. CDR3 region: CASSVGGGDTQYF. For the CDR3, the DNA is TGTGCCAGCAGCGTAGGGGGTGGGGATACGCAGTATTTT.

J is TRBJ1-4 and V is TRBV30, with D possibly TRBD1 on 5 matching bases. Germline V lookup: CDR1 GTSNPN, CDR2 SVGIG (reference sequence). Trimming left V 7 bases short and J 2 bases short, with 11 bases between. The CDR3 totals 13 residues. The CDR3, as DNA: TGTGCCTACGCCCGGGACACTAATGAAAAACTGTTTTTT. It yields the protein CAYARDTNEKLFF.

The CDR3 sequence: CASSLGTSGRAYEQYF. CDR3 nucleotides: TGCGCCAGCAGCTTAGGGACTAGCGGGAGAGCCTACGAGCAGTACTTC. The chain combines TRBV5-1 with TRBJ2-7; 14 bases match TRBD2. The length of the CDR3 is 16 residues. Germline assignment: CDR1 SGHRS and CDR2 YFSETQ. Losses at the gene ends were 2 bases for V and 2 bases for J; bases not matched to a gene: 3.

The chain links TRBV27 to TRBJ2-1; D perhaps matches TRBD2 (7 bases). The CDR3 spans 12 residues. The ends were cut back, 7 bases at V and 10 bases at J, with 14 bases in the middle. The germline gives CDR1 MNHEY, CDR2 SMNVEV (reference sequence). The CDR3 reads CASNGGGREQFF. The CDR3 nucleotides read TGTGCCAGCAATGGGGGGGGGCGGGAGCAGTTCTTC.

The V gene is TRBV27, the J gene TRBJ2-1, with D possibly being TRBD1 (6 bases). This CDR3 is 18 amino acids long. The V gene lost 2 bases and the J gene lost 4 bases, with 21 bases spanning the gap. The germline CDR1 and CDR2 sequences are MNHEY and SMNVEV (reference sequence). The CDR3, as DNA: TGTGCCAGCAGTTTAGAGAGACAGGCATTGGGGTCTTACAATGAGCAGTTCTTC. Encoded protein: CASSLERQALGSYNEQFF.

This clone occurred once. The chain is built from TRBV15 and TRBJ1-1; the D gene is possibly TRBD1 (6 bases). With 3 bases removed from V and 4 bases from J, the gap between germline ends came to 18 bases. CDR3 length: 16 residues. CDR1 LNHNV and CDR2 YYDKDF come from the germline V gene (reference sequence). The CDR3 coding sequence is TGTGCCACCAGCAGGCCAGGCAGGGGAAGGGGCACTGAAGCTTTCTTT. Its protein product is CATSRPGRGRGTEAFF.

The rearrangement links TRBV19 to TRBJ2-1, with unresolved D. The CDR3 sequence is 14 residues long. Germline assignment: CDR1 LNHDA and CDR2 SQIVND (reference sequence). Trimming removed 2 bases from V and 5 bases from J, with 10 bases in between. The CDR3 sequence is CASSIRILDNEQFF. The CDR3 DNA sequence: TGTGCCAGTAGTATAAGGATTCTGGACAATGAGCAGTTCTTC.

This sequence joins TRBV7-2 and TRBJ2-3; D is uncertain. Trimming took off 4 bases at V and 6 bases at J, with 20 bases between the two ends. CDR1 and CDR2 from the germline V gene are SGHTA and FQGNSA. The CDR3 has 16 amino acids. As DNA, the CDR3 is TGTGCCAGCAGCTCCAAAAGGAGAAATTACGGGGATACGCAGTATTTT. Its protein product is CASSSKRRNYGDTQYF.

This rearrangement joins TRBV15 to TRBJ1-6; tentative D call: TRBD1 (6 bases). V dropped 2 bases and J dropped 9 bases, with 11 bases sitting between them. This CDR3 has 14 residues. Per the germline V gene, CDR1 is LNHNV and CDR2 is YYDKDF (reference sequence). The CDR3 sequence: CATSRTRTVSPLHF. DNA of the CDR3: TGTGCCACCAGCAGAACCAGGACAGTTTCACCCCTCCACTTT.

The rearrangement joins TRBV7-2 to TRBJ2-3; TRBD2 matches at 7 bases. With 2 bases clipped from V and 1 base from J, the junction kept 9 bases outside the gene matches. Germline V lookup: CDR1 SGHTA, CDR2 FQGNSA. This CDR3 is built from 17 residues. CDR3 region: CASSLRDGGWGTDTQYF. In DNA form, the CDR3 reads TGTGCCAGCAGCTTAAGGGACGGGGGGTGGGGCACAGATACGCAGTATTTT.

As regards this clone: Other DNA variants within this sample encode the same CDR3. V is TRBV29-1 and J is TRBJ1-1, with 7 positions matching TRBD1. Per the germline V gene, CDR1 is SQVTM and CDR2 is ANQGSEA. The CDR3 extends over 12 amino acids. The trim removed 7 bases at V and 1 base at J, leaving 3 bases unmatched. CDR3 sequence (DNA): TGCAGCGCAAACAGGGGGAACACTGAAGCTTTCTTT. Translated, it gives CSANRGNTEAFF.

The chain couples TRBV25-1 to TRBJ1-1; D perhaps matches TRBD1 (5 bases). Germline V gene sequence: CDR1 MGHDK, CDR2 SYGVNS. The V and J ends lost 0 bases and 5 bases respectively, with 10 bases between them. This CDR3 has 14 residues. The CDR3 loop reads CASSEYGGETEAFF. CDR3 bases: TGTGCCAGCAGTGAATATGGGGGGGAAACTGAAGCTTTCTTT.

This clone was observed once. The chain uses TRBV9 and TRBJ2-7, with 7 bases identical to TRBD2. Germline trimming cut 0 bases from V and 4 bases from J; bases unmatched to any gene: 7. Germline CDR1 is SGDLS and CDR2 is YYNGEE. This CDR3 contains 15 residues. CDR3 sequence (DNA): TGTGCCAGCAGCGTAGGAAAGGGGACTACTTACGAGCAGTACTTC. Translation: CASSVGKGTTYEQYF.

This clone was detected many times. The V and J genes are TRBV2 and TRBJ1-4; TRBD1 agrees at 8 bases. The CDR3 runs to 14 residues. The J segment lost 7 bases and the V segment lost 11 bases, leaving 12 bases of the junction unmatched. CDR1 and CDR2 (germline): SNHLY, FYNNEI. The CDR3 DNA follows: TGTGCCGGAAGACCAGGGGGCCTCGGTGAAAAACTGTTTTTT. Its protein is CAGRPGGLGEKLFF.

The V call is TRBV6-5, the J call TRBJ2-7; possible D gene TRBD1, 6 bases. There are 12 residues in the CDR3. CDR1 MNHEY and CDR2 SVGAGI come from the germline V gene. V was pared by 5 bases and J by 5 bases, with 10 bases between. The CDR3 DNA sequence: TGTGCCAGCAGTCGCGACAGGAACGAGCAGTACTTC. Translation gives CASSRDRNEQYF.

The V and J genes are TRBV29-1 and TRBJ2-1, with 11 bases fitting TRBD2. V gave up 6 bases and J gave up 12 bases; unmatched junction bases: 16. CDR1 and CDR2 (germline): SQVTM, ANQGSEA. The CDR3 loop spans 15 amino acids. The CDR3 reads CSVAAGTSGKSGQFF. CDR3 bases: TGCAGCGTAGCCGCCGGGACTAGCGGCAAATCGGGGCAGTTCTTC.

The chain combines TRBV6-5 with TRBJ1-4; D remains ambiguous. CDR3 size: 13 residues. The V gene lost 2 bases and the J gene lost 4 bases, with 5 bases spanning the gap. In germline, CDR1 is MNHEY, CDR2 SVGAGI. DNA of the CDR3: TGTGCCAGCAGTTACGTGGGTAATGAAAAACTGTTTTTT. Protein: CASSYVGNEKLFF.

The chain has TRBV28 and TRBJ2-4; D might be TRBD2 (5 bases). The CDR3 is 14 residues long. Between the trimmed V and J ends, which lost 4 bases and 7 bases, there was a span of 14 bases. Germline V gene sequence: CDR1 MDHEN, CDR2 SYDVKM. For the CDR3, the DNA is TGTGCCAGCAGTTCCCCGAGGGCCGGGAACATTCAGTACTTC. Translation: CASSSPRAGNIQYF.

The rearrangement uses TRBV19 and TRBJ1-1; 8 bases line up with TRBD1. Germline trimming cut 7 bases from V and 4 bases from J; bases unmatched to any gene: 11. Germline V gene lookup returns CDR1 LNHDA and CDR2 SQIVND (reference sequence). This CDR3 comprises 15 residues. CDR3 nucleotide sequence: TGTGCCAGTATACAGGGGGGATTAGCGAGCACTGAAGCTTTCTTT. Translation gives CASIQGGLASTEAFF.

The chain recombines TRBV18 with TRBJ2-3; the D is unclear. CDR3 length: 16 amino acids. The germline V gene has CDR1 KGHSH and CDR2 LQKENI. V lost 2 bases and J 2 bases, leaving 14 bases between the germline ends. For the CDR3, the DNA is TGTGCCAGCTCACCAAAGACTGGTCGTGTCACAGATACGCAGTATTTT. Protein: CASSPKTGRVTDTQYF.

The gene calls are TRBV6-4 and TRBJ2-2, with no clear D. Germline CDR1 is MRHNA and CDR2 is SNTAGT. This CDR3 has 14 residues. The germline V and J ends were trimmed by 5 bases and 3 bases, with 10 bases remaining between them. The CDR3 protein is CASSPHSHTGELFF. The CDR3 region has the DNA TGTGCCAGCAGTCCCCACTCCCACACCGGGGAGCTGTTTTTT.

The CDR3 DNA is TGTGCCAGCTCACCCCCTACTAGCGGGGCGCCGAGGGATGAGCAGTTCTTC. Translation gives CASSPPTSGAPRDEQFF. The V gene is TRBV18, the J gene TRBJ2-1; 10 bases fit TRBD2. Trimming cost V 3 bases and J 8 bases; bases outside gene matches: 13. The CDR3 runs to 17 residues. CDR1 and CDR2 (germline): KGHSH, LQKENI.

The rearrangement joins TRBV29-1 to TRBJ2-5; D gene unclear. The CDR3 sequence is 13 residues long. The V end was cut by 7 bases, the J end by 3 bases, with 15 bases between. Germline V gives CDR1 SQVTM, CDR2 ANQGSEA. CDR3 sequence (DNA): TGCAGCGCAGACCGAAGACTCGAAGAGACCCAGTACTTC. Translation gives CSADRRLEETQYF. Looking up the rest from reference TRBV29-1 and TRBJ2-5 gives the full variable domain: SAVISQKPSRDICQRGTSLTIQCQVDSQVTMMFWYRQQPGQSLTLIATANQGSEATYESGFVIDKFPISRPNLTFSTLTVSNMSPEDSSIYLCSADRRLEETQYFGPGTRLLVL.

This chain links TRBV5-6 with TRBJ1-1; unclear D gene. This CDR3 is built from 13 residues. Trimming left V 1 base short and J 1 base short, with 5 bases between. Germline values: CDR1 SGHDT, CDR2 YYEEEE. The CDR3 region is CASSLTENTEAFF. CDR3 sequence (DNA): TGTGCCAGCAGCTTGACCGAGAACACTGAAGCTTTCTTT.

This chain links TRBV3-1 (or the pseudogene TRBV3-2) with TRBJ1-3; D uncertain. Germline V gene data show CDR1 as LGHDT and CDR2 as YNNKEL (reference sequence). This CDR3 spans 12 amino acids. Trimming removed 1 base at V and 8 bases at J, with 6 bases between. CDR3 in amino acids: CASSQVVDTIYF. The CDR3, as DNA: TGTGCCAGCAGCCAAGTTGTTGACACCATATATTTT.

CDR3 protein: CASSLAGANVLTF. The CDR3 DNA reads TGTGCCAGCAGCTTAGCTGGGGCCAACGTCCTGACTTTC. V gene TRBV11-3 combines with J gene TRBJ2-6, with no clear D. Germline V lookup: CDR1 SGHNT, CDR2 YENEEA. Trimming cost V 1 base and J 2 bases, with 0 bases left between them. The CDR3 totals 13 residues.

The genes are TRBV28 and TRBJ2-1; D unresolved. The V gene lost 3 bases and the J gene lost 8 bases, with 5 bases spanning the gap. The CDR3 sequence is 11 residues long. Germline assignment: CDR1 MDHEN and CDR2 SYDVKM. The CDR3 loop is CASSFFYEQFF. In DNA form, the CDR3 reads TGTGCCAGCAGTTTTTTCTATGAGCAGTTCTTC.